The following is a T cell receptor (beta chain) sequence with its context. The sample comes from a study of T cell changes during pregnancy in multiple sclerosis. The ends were cut back, 4 bases at V and 5 bases at J, with 15 bases in the middle. CDR3 length: 14 residues. The germline V gene encodes CDR1 SGHRS and CDR2 YFSETQ. Data came from immunoSEQ multiplex PCR; TCRdb stores just in-frame clones and leaves some out. This sample yields around 100,000 clones, of which around 91% are seen a single time; around 0.92% belongs to the top ten. The sequence was obtained from a female donor with multiple sclerosis, enrolled in a pregnancy study. The material sequenced was peripheral blood, taken after pregnancy. The V call is TRBV5-1, the J call TRBJ1-1; D might be TRBD1 (6 bases). The DNA of the CDR3 is TGCGCCAGCAGCCCCGAGGGGGGGAGGACTGAAGCTTTCTTT. The encoded protein is CASSPEGGRTEAFF.